These 26 T cell receptor beta chains came from one sample sequenced in a study of blood T cell repertoires in COVID-19. Assay used: immunoSEQ multiplex PCR; TCRdb lists only in-frame clones, some missing. The repertoire includes fewer than 450,000 clones, approximately 88% of them detected once, and approximately 2.1% sits in the top ten. Sequenced input: PBMCs or T cells enriched from blood (not recorded which). Receptors originate from a woman aged 40-49 years with acute COVID-19.

V is TRBV24-1 and J is TRBJ1-2, with TRBD1 matching over 11 bases. The V and J ends lost 3 bases and 4 bases, in that order; junction bases with no gene match: 3. The CDR3 extends over 15 amino acids. Germline CDR1 reads KGHDR; CDR2 reads SFDVKD. The CDR3 region has the DNA TGTGCCACCAGTGATGGGGACAGGGGGGCCTATGGCTACACCTTC. Translated, it gives CATSDGDRGAYGYTF.

The chain couples TRBV3-1 (or the pseudogene TRBV3-2) to TRBJ1-2, with TRBD1 matching over 7 bases. Per germline, CDR1 LGHDT and CDR2 YNNKEL (reference sequence). The CDR3 loop spans 15 amino acids. The trim removed 6 bases at V and 1 base at J, leaving 8 bases unmatched. DNA for the CDR3: TGTGCCAGCAGACCTTCGGGACAGAATAACTATGGCTACACCTTC. Translated, it gives CASRPSGQNNYGYTF.

V and J are TRBV18 and TRBJ1-1; D remains ambiguous. The CDR3 spans 13 residues. Germline loops: CDR1 KGHSH, CDR2 LQKENI. The V and J ends lost 2 bases and 5 bases respectively, with 9 bases between them. CDR3 region: CASSPAERTEAFF. CDR3 sequence (DNA): TGTGCCAGCTCACCAGCGGAAAGAACTGAAGCTTTCTTT.

The chain links TRBV5-1 to TRBJ1-2; 8 nucleotides line up with TRBD1. V trimming: 0 bases; J trimming: 6 bases; junction bases outside the gene matches: 10. CDR1 is SGHRS and CDR2 is YFSETQ in the germline V gene. The length of the CDR3 is 16 residues. The chain's CDR3 is CASSLGQGSQLDGYTF. The CDR3 DNA follows: TGCGCCAGCAGCTTGGGACAGGGGAGTCAATTGGATGGCTACACCTTC.

The rearrangement uses TRBV2 and TRBJ1-3, with D unresolved. The V end lost 0 bases, the J end lost 1 base, and 10 bases lay between the germline ends. CDR3 length equals 16 residues. Germline V CDR1 and CDR2: SNHLY, FYNNEI. The CDR3 sequence is CASSEAAKASGNTIYF. CDR3 in DNA: TGTGCCAGCAGTGAAGCGGCGAAAGCGTCTGGAAACACCATATATTTT.

CDR3 sequence: CASKAVRGDQPQHF. The CDR3 DNA follows: TGTGCCAGCAAAGCCGTCAGGGGAGATCAGCCCCAGCATTTT. J is TRBJ1-5 and V is TRBV27, with D tentatively TRBD1 (6 bases). Germline CDR1 is MNHEY and CDR2 is SMNVEV (reference sequence). V was clipped by 7 bases and J by 5 bases, with 15 bases between them. The length of the CDR3 is 14 residues.

The genes are TRBV30 and TRBJ1-2; tentative D call: TRBD1 (6 bases). The CDR3 extends over 12 amino acids. The V gene's germline CDR1 is GTSNPN and CDR2 SVGIG (reference sequence). Trimming left V 4 bases short and J 6 bases short, with 12 bases between. The CDR3 DNA reads TGTGCCTGGACACAGGGTTCGGATGGCTACACCTTC. Translated, it gives CAWTQGSDGYTF.

For the CDR3, the DNA is TGTGCCAGCAGCGTAGTTGCAGGGCCAGCCTACGAGCAGTACTTC. Protein sequence: CASSVVAGPAYEQYF. The V call is TRBV9, the J call TRBJ2-7; D may be TRBD1 (5 bases). V lost 0 bases and J lost 2, with 12 bases in between. The germline CDR1 and CDR2 sequences are SGDLS and YYNGEE. The length of the CDR3 is 15 residues.

The V gene is TRBV6-1, the J gene TRBJ2-1, with 9 bases matching TRBD2. The V segment lost 2 bases and the J segment 4 bases; nucleotides outside the gene matches: 12. The V gene's germline CDR1 is MNHNS and CDR2 SASEGT. The CDR3 has 18 amino acids. CDR3 coding DNA: TGTGCCAGCAGTGAAAGGGGTTTAGCGGGGGCGCTTTACAATGAGCAGTTCTTC. Translated: CASSERGLAGALYNEQFF.

This rearrangement joins TRBV18 to TRBJ1-6; tentative D call: TRBD1 (6 bases). Germline V gene lookup returns CDR1 KGHSH and CDR2 LQKENI. There are 15 residues in the CDR3. The germline V and J ends were trimmed by 3 bases and 9 bases, with 15 bases remaining between them. CDR3 DNA: TGTGCCAGCTCACCTAGACAGGAGCAGGGTTCACCCCTCCACTTT. This translates into CASSPRQEQGSPLHF. The entire variable domain, with the rest obtained from reference TRBV18 and TRBJ1-6, is as follows: NAGVMQNPRHLVRRRGQEARLRCSPMKGHSHVYWYRQLPEEGLKFMVYLQKENIIDESGMPKERFSAEFPKEGPSILRIQQVVRGDSAAYFCASSPRQEQGSPLHFGNGTRLTVT.

The chain recombines TRBV9 with TRBJ1-1; 8 nucleotides line up with TRBD1. The ends lost 3 bases at V and 11 bases at J; junction bases unmatched: 9. The germline gives CDR1 SGDLS, CDR2 YYNGEE. The CDR3 covers 13 residues. The CDR3 loop reads CASSESGTGKAFF. The DNA of the CDR3 is TGTGCCAGCAGCGAGAGTGGGACAGGAAAGGCTTTCTTT.

The V and J genes are TRBV5-4 and TRBJ1-2; 8 bases are shared with TRBD1. Unmatched junction bases numbered 8, after V lost 4 bases and J lost 0 bases. Germline lookup yields CDR1 SGHNT and CDR2 YYREEE (reference sequence). The CDR3 runs to 16 residues. The CDR3 reads CASSERQGPPNYGYTF. The CDR3 bases are TGTGCCAGCAGCGAGCGACAGGGGCCTCCTAACTATGGCTACACCTTC. Combining the CDR3 with reference TRBV5-4 and TRBJ1-2 gives the whole variable domain ETGVTQSPTHLIKTRGQQVTLRCSSQSGHNTVSWYQQALGQGPQFIFQYYREEENGRGNFPPRFSGLQFPNYSSELNVNALELDDSALYLCASSERQGPPNYGYTFGSGTRLTVV.

V and J are TRBV5-1 and TRBJ1-2; TRBD1 is a possible D gene (6 bases). The CDR3 has 16 residues. Germline V gene data show CDR1 as SGHRS and CDR2 as YFSETQ. Trimming cost V 1 base and J 9 bases, with 22 bases left between them. The CDR3 region has the DNA TGCGCCAGCAGCTTGAGTGGGACAAATGGTCCCGGGCGCTACACCTTC. Translation: CASSLSGTNGPGRYTF.

This clone was picked up one time. This sample also contains other DNA sequences that code for the same CDR3. Here the CDR3 reads CASSLPSTDTQYF. Here the CDR3 DNA reads TGTGCCAGCAGCTTACCTAGCACAGATACGCAGTATTTT. This chain connects TRBV7-6 to TRBJ2-3, with D uncertain. The V and J ends lost 2 bases and 0 bases respectively, with 3 bases between them. Germline loops: CDR1 SGHVS, CDR2 FNYEAQ. The CDR3 runs 13 residues.

The genes are TRBV18 and TRBJ2-7; 7 bases fit TRBD1. J was trimmed by 6 bases and V by 8 bases; bases with no gene match: 13. CDR1 is KGHSH and CDR2 is LQKENI in the germline V gene. CDR3 length: 14 amino acids. CDR3 residues: CASTPGQSRTEQYF. CDR3 bases: TGTGCCAGCACCCCGGGACAGTCCCGAACCGAGCAGTACTTC.

V usage is TRBV19 and J usage is TRBJ1-2; no reliable D call. The CDR3 is 14 residues long. Germline lookup yields CDR1 LNHDA and CDR2 SQIVND (reference sequence). Trimming pared 3 bases from V and 0 bases from J, leaving 8 bases between. CDR3 sequence: CASSMGTANYGYTF. As DNA, the CDR3 is TGTGCCAGTAGTATGGGCACAGCTAACTATGGCTACACCTTC.

The rearrangement joins TRBV29-1 to TRBJ1-3; 8 positions agree with TRBD1. Germline V lookup: CDR1 SQVTM, CDR2 ANQGSEA. The CDR3 has 16 residues. The junction had 8 bases not matched to a gene; V was cut back by 4 bases and J by 0 bases. The CDR3 DNA sequence: TGCAGCGTTGGGTCAGGGGGCCATCTCTCTGGAAACACCATATATTTT. Protein: CSVGSGGHLSGNTIYF.

This chain uses TRBV24-1 with TRBJ2-7; D unresolved. Germline V gene lookup returns CDR1 KGHDR and CDR2 SFDVKD. The V end was cut by 9 bases, the J end by 3 bases, with 17 bases between. The CDR3 covers 14 residues. The CDR3 DNA sequence: TGTGCCACCTCCATTCCTACAGTAAACTACGAGCAGTACTTC. Residues: CATSIPTVNYEQYF.

This chain uses TRBV2 with TRBJ1-4; the match to TRBD1 covers 9 bases. CDR1 SNHLY and CDR2 FYNNEI come from the germline V gene. The trim removed 3 bases at V and 3 bases at J, leaving 5 bases unmatched. The CDR3 sequence is 16 residues long. Here the CDR3 DNA reads TGTGCCAGCAGTGAGGGACAGGGCCCCTCTAATGAAAAACTGTTTTTT. It specifies CASSEGQGPSNEKLFF.

The V gene is TRBV24-1, the J gene TRBJ2-3; D remains unclear. V was trimmed by 3 bases and J by 1 base, leaving 10 bases between them. Per germline, CDR1 KGHDR and CDR2 SFDVKD. CDR3 length: 15 residues. This CDR3 reads CATSDTGPGTDTQYF. CDR3 nucleotides: TGTGCCACCAGTGATACCGGTCCTGGCACAGATACGCAGTATTTT.

This clone was seen only once. V and J are TRBV2 and TRBJ2-7; 11 nucleotides match TRBD2. Germline V gene data show CDR1 as SNHLY and CDR2 as FYNNEI. There are 15 residues in the CDR3. V lost 2 bases to trimming and J lost 4 bases; unmatched junction nucleotides: 4. CDR3 sequence (DNA): TGTGCCAGCAGTGAATTTAGCGGGGGGGAATACGAGCAGTACTTC. Protein: CASSEFSGGEYEQYF.

The chain recombines TRBV5-1 with TRBJ2-5; D is unresolved. With 4 bases removed from V and 5 bases from J, the gap between germline ends came to 9 bases. The germline V gene encodes CDR1 SGHRS and CDR2 YFSETQ. The CDR3 has 12 amino acids. Written as DNA, the CDR3 is TGCGCCAGCAGCCTTCCCCGGGAGACCCAGTACTTC. It translates to CASSLPRETQYF.

In nucleotides, the CDR3 is TGTGCCAGCAGCTACGGGAAGGACTATGGCTACACCTTC. Amino acids: CASSYGKDYGYTF. The chain joins TRBV3-1 (or the pseudogene TRBV3-2) to TRBJ1-2; D not certain. V lost 5 bases and J 3 bases, leaving 10 bases between the germline ends. Germline CDR1 reads LGHDT; CDR2 reads YNNKEL (reference sequence). The CDR3 is 13 residues long.

A remark on this clone: Other DNA sequences within the sample encode an identical CDR3. This chain connects TRBV12-3 or TRBV12-4 to TRBJ1-1, with D unclear. The CDR3 has 12 amino acids. Trimming stripped 1 base from V and 8 bases from J, with 8 bases between. In DNA form, the CDR3 reads TGTGCCAGCAGTTTAGGTACAACCGAAGCTTTCTTT. Protein product: CASSLGTTEAFF.

V is TRBV25-1 and J is TRBJ1-4; D perhaps matches TRBD1 (5 bases). This CDR3 comprises 15 residues. V was clipped by 1 base and J by 5 bases, with 11 bases between them. CDR1 and CDR2 from the germline V gene are MGHDK and SYGVNS. The CDR3, as DNA: TGTGCCAGCAGTGAATGGGGCAGGTCAAATGAAAAACTGTTTTTT. Amino acid sequence: CASSEWGRSNEKLFF.

The rearrangement links TRBV19 to TRBJ1-1; the D gene is possibly TRBD1 (6 bases). Trimming cost V 4 bases and J 5 bases, with 14 bases left between them. From germline, CDR1 is LNHDA and CDR2 SQIVND (reference sequence). CDR3 length: 14 residues. CDR3 coding DNA: TGTGCCAGTAGTAATCAGGGGCTGGAGACTGAAGCTTTCTTT. Amino acids: CASSNQGLETEAFF.